These T cell receptor beta chains were read from a single sample in a study of cytomegalovirus exposure and HLA in healthy donors. Libraries were prepared by immunoSEQ multiplex PCR; TCRdb keeps only in-frame clonotypes and omits some of them. The sample contains 280,000 or so clones, 85% to 90% of which appear only once. The specimen sequenced was PBMCs. Every receptor here comes from a woman in her late teens or twenties in good health and CMV-seronegative. CDR3s include the opening cysteine and the closing phenylalanine or tryptophan. D genes are given only for firm matches. The size of a clone is reported for some rows only, either as once, few or many, or as a class for expanded clones.

. | TRBJ2-5 | . | TRBV5-1 | CASSLAKRSSHQETQYF | TGCGCCAGCAGCTTGGCCAAGCGGTCGTCGCACCAAGAGACCCAGTACTTC
. | TRBJ1-4 | . | TRBV30 | CAWSVLGTPEKLFF | TGTGCCTGGAGTGTACTTGGGACACCTGAAAAACTGTTTTTT
. | TRBJ1-1 | . | TRBV27 | CASSPADEDTEAFF | TGTGCCAGCAGTCCCGCCGATGAGGACACTGAAGCTTTCTTT
. | TRBJ2-3 | . | TRBV28 | CASSPGETYTDTQYF | TGTGCCAGCAGCCCGGGTGAGACTTACACAGATACGCAGTATTTT
. | TRBJ1-2 | TRBD1 | TRBV27 | CASRSPGTGDYGYTF | TGTGCCAGCAGGTCACCCGGGACAGGGGATTACGGCTACACCTTC
. | TRBJ2-7 | TRBD1 | TRBV4-2 | CASSQPGGQGPADYEQYF | TGTGCCAGCAGCCAACCCGGGGGACAGGGACCAGCCGATTACGAGCAGTACTTC
. | TRBJ2-7 | TRBD2 | TRBV7-8 | CASSPSGTAYEQYF | TGTGCCAGCAGCCCTAGCGGGACGGCCTACGAGCAGTACTTC
. | TRBJ2-7 | TRBD2 | TRBV10-3 | CAISSTGTSGRPGYEQYF | TGTGCCATCAGTTCGACCGGGACTAGCGGGAGGCCGGGGTACGAGCAGTACTTC
. | TRBJ1-1 | . | TRBV6-5 | CASSSTGFMNTEAFF | TGTGCCAGCAGTAGTACAGGGTTCATGAACACTGAAGCTTTCTTT
few | TRBJ2-1 | . | TRBV19 | CASSMVAEVVNNEQFF | TGTGCCAGTAGTATGGTAGCGGAGGTGGTGAACAATGAGCAGTTCTTC
. | TRBJ2-1 | . | TRBV21-1 | CATTLGGNEQFF | TGTGCCACCACTTTGGGGGGCAATGAGCAGTTCTTC
. | TRBJ2-7 | TRBD1 | TRBV10-2 | CASSGGQGYEQYF | TGCGCCAGCAGTGGTGGACAGGGCTACGAGCAGTACTTC
. | TRBJ2-7 | . | TRBV6-5 | CASSRQGGDYEQYF | TGTGCCAGCAGCCGACAGGGCGGGGACTACGAGCAGTACTTC
. | TRBJ2-3 | TRBD2 | TRBV5-8 | CASSWRTSGRASTDTQYF | TGTGCCAGCAGCTGGAGGACTAGCGGGAGGGCTAGCACAGATACGCAGTATTTT
. | TRBJ1-5 | . | TRBV2 | CASHTYSNQPQHF | TGTGCCAGCCATACCTATAGCAATCAGCCCCAGCATTTT
. | TRBJ1-2 | TRBD1 | TRBV7-9 | CASSLAGGGYGYTF | TGTGCCAGCAGCTTAGCAGGGGGCGGCTATGGCTACACCTTC
. | TRBJ2-3 | . | TRBV28 | CASSLPGGPSTDTQYF | TGTGCCAGCAGTTTACCAGGAGGGCCTAGCACAGATACGCAGTATTTT
. | TRBJ2-1 | . | TRBV2 | CASSESAGGTLSPGEQFF | TGTGCCAGCAGTGAATCGGCTGGCGGGACCTTATCTCCGGGTGAGCAGTTCTTC
. | TRBJ1-1 | . | TRBV5-1 | CASSLGQTNTEAFF | TGCGCCAGCAGCTTGGGACAGACGAACACTGAAGCTTTCTTT
. | TRBJ2-7 | . | TRBV23-1 | CASSHPFLKQYF | TGCGCCAGCAGTCACCCTTTCTTAAAGCAGTACTTC
. | TRBJ2-7 | TRBD2 | TRBV19 | CASSIASGSFHEQYF | TGTGCCAGTAGTATTGCTAGCGGGAGTTTCCACGAGCAGTACTTC
. | TRBJ2-7 | TRBD2 | TRBV4-3 | CASSLSIGLAIYEQYF | TGCGCCAGCAGCCTATCGATAGGACTAGCGATCTACGAGCAGTACTTC
. | TRBJ2-5 | . | TRBV4-1 | CASSQGGLIQETQYF | TGCGCCAGCAGCCAAGGGGGACTGATCCAAGAGACCCAGTACTTC
. | TRBJ1-6 | . | TRBV4-1 | CASSQPRTAYNSPLHF | TGCGCCAGCAGCCAGCCTCGGACAGCTTATAATTCACCCCTCCACTTT
. | TRBJ2-1 | TRBD2 | TRBV25-1 | CASSEKEREYYNEQFF | TGTGCCAGCAGTGAAAAGGAGCGGGAGTACTACAATGAGCAGTTCTTC